What follows is one TCR beta chain and its context. This entry belongs to a study of shared clonotypes between healthy human individuals. Profiling relied on immunoSEQ multiplex PCR, and the TCRdb table lists in-frame clones only, not all of them. The sample lists about 1.5 million clones, roughly 96% occurring once. CDR3 length equals 16 residues. V lost 0 bases and J lost 4; bases outside the gene matches: 7. Germline loops: CDR1 SGHRS, CDR2 YFSETQ. The sequenced material came from naive CD4+ T cells sorted from blood. The subset here: CD45RA+ positively selected. The chain is built from TRBV5-1 and TRBJ2-1; 7 positions agree with TRBD2. The clonotype was recovered from a man younger than 40 in good health. The DNA of the CDR3 is TGCGCCAGCAGCTTGGATGGGAGGGGCCCGTACAATGAGCAGTTCTTC. This codes for CASSLDGRGPYNEQFF.